This note documents a single T cell receptor beta chain sequence. Its target is not known. The junction departs from the called germline gene at one end, perhaps through a read error. The data were taken from a study of cytomegalovirus exposure and HLA in healthy donors. Study-wide background: Earlier results showed 117 million unique TCR beta sequences derived from roughly 190 million T cells. Overall study findings and caveats: Previous analysis showed most TCR beta V segments were productive about 87% or about 30% of the time. Three chains tied to CMV proved CMV antigen-specific in vitro.

The PCR ran on 60 Vbeta and 13 Jbeta primers. TCRdb's copy holds only in-frame clones and misses some; the assay was immunoSEQ multiplex PCR. Of about 89,000 clones in the sample, around 74% were seen once. The source material was PBMCs. The TCR sequence derives from a man younger than 45 in good health and CMV-seropositive.

CDR3 residues: CGSSHDAGRTGELFF. The CDR3 DNA is TGCGGCAGCAGCCATGATGCGGGAAGGACCGGGGAGCTGTTTTTT. The rearrangement joins TRBV4-1 to TRBJ2-2, with D maybe TRBD2 (6 bases). Germline V gene lookup returns CDR1 MGHRA and CDR2 YSYEKL. There are 15 residues in the CDR3.